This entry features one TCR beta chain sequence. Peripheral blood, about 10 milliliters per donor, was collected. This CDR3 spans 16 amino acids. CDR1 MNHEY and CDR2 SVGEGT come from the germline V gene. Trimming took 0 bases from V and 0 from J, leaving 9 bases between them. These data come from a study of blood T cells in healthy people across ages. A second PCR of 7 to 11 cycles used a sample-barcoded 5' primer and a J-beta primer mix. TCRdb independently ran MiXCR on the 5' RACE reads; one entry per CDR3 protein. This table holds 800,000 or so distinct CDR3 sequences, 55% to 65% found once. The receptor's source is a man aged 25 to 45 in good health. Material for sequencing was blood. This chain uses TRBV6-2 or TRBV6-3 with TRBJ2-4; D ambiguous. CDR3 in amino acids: CASSYSIRLAKNIQYF. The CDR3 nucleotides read TGTGCCAGCAGTTACTCCATTCGACTAGCCAAAAACATTCAGTACTTC.